These 6 T cell receptor beta chains came from one sample sequenced in a study of regulatory T cells in long-lasting Graves disease. For TCR beta, libraries came from iRepertoire HTBI primers and Arm-PCR of CDR3 regions. TCRdb independently ran MiXCR on the multiplex PCR reads; one entry per CDR3 protein. The table includes 620,000 or so distinct CDR3 sequences, roughly 15% detected once. Time point defined: newly diagnosed GD, antithyroid drugs for less than 3 months. Making the TCR library involved RNA that had been extracted from PBMCs. Another study also made use of these data, one on T cells in Graves' hyperthyroidism and ophthalmopathy.

Sample: peripheral blood mononuclear cells (PBMCs), taken at new diagnosis, from a patient treated with antithyroid drugs. These receptors were collected from a woman aged 30 to 39 with Graves disease.

This clonotype has at least ten counts. The V gene is TRBV2, the J gene TRBJ1-1; D not certain. Germline lookup yields CDR1 SNHLY and CDR2 FYNNEI. The CDR3 runs to 15 residues. The ends were cut back, 6 bases at V and 2 bases at J, with 16 bases in the middle. The CDR3 sequence is CASRGGVVLNTEAFF. For the CDR3, the DNA is TGTGCCAGCAGGGGTGGGGTCGTTCTAAACACTGAAGCTTTCTTT.

This clonotype was found a few times. One junction end does not reproduce the germline sequence, and a read error may be involved. CDR3 in amino acids: CASSLSWDYGYTF. Here the CDR3 DNA reads TGTGCCAGCAGTCTCTCCTGGGACTACGGCTACACCTTC. The chain uses TRBV6-1 and TRBJ1-2; a weak D match, TRBD1 (5 bases). CDR3 length equals 13 residues. Germline V lookup: CDR1 MNHNS, CDR2 SASEGT.

This clonotype was seen ten or more times. The chain employs TRBV7-9 and TRBJ2-7, with 10 bases that match TRBD1. The CDR3 runs 16 residues. Germline V gives CDR1 SEHNR, CDR2 FQNEAQ (reference sequence). The V segment lost 5 bases and the J segment 3 bases; nucleotides outside the gene matches: 10. CDR3 protein: CASSGAGTGVNYEQYF. The CDR3 DNA follows: TGTGCCAGCAGCGGGGCCGGGACAGGGGTAAACTACGAGCAGTACTTC.

Regarding this clonotype: A much larger clone is a single base away; this may be a read error. The rearrangement joins TRBV24-1 to TRBJ2-1; the D is unclear. CDR1 is KGHDR and CDR2 is SFDVKD in the germline V gene. The CDR3 length is 16 residues. CDR3 bases: TGTGCCACCAGTAAATCCCGGGTCGAATTTTACAATGAGCATTTCTTC. Its translation is CATSKSRVEFYNEHFF.

For the CDR3, the DNA is TGTGCCAGCAGTTTAGCCGGGACAAGGGTCTACGAGCAGTACTTC. It is translated as CASSLAGTRVYEQYF. The chain uses TRBV12-3 or TRBV12-4 and TRBJ2-7, with D possibly being TRBD1 (6 bases). The V end was cut by 0 bases, the J end by 3 bases, with 12 bases between. There are 15 residues in the CDR3.

The CDR3 sequence is CASTASDRGDYGYTF. CDR3 bases: TGTGCCAGCACAGCCTCGGACAGGGGCGACTATGGCTACACCTTC. This chain joins TRBV28 and TRBJ1-2; 9 bases line up with TRBD1. This CDR3 has 15 amino acids. Germline assignment: CDR1 MDHEN and CDR2 SYDVKM. V dropped 7 bases and J dropped 3; count of bases not matched to a gene: 9.